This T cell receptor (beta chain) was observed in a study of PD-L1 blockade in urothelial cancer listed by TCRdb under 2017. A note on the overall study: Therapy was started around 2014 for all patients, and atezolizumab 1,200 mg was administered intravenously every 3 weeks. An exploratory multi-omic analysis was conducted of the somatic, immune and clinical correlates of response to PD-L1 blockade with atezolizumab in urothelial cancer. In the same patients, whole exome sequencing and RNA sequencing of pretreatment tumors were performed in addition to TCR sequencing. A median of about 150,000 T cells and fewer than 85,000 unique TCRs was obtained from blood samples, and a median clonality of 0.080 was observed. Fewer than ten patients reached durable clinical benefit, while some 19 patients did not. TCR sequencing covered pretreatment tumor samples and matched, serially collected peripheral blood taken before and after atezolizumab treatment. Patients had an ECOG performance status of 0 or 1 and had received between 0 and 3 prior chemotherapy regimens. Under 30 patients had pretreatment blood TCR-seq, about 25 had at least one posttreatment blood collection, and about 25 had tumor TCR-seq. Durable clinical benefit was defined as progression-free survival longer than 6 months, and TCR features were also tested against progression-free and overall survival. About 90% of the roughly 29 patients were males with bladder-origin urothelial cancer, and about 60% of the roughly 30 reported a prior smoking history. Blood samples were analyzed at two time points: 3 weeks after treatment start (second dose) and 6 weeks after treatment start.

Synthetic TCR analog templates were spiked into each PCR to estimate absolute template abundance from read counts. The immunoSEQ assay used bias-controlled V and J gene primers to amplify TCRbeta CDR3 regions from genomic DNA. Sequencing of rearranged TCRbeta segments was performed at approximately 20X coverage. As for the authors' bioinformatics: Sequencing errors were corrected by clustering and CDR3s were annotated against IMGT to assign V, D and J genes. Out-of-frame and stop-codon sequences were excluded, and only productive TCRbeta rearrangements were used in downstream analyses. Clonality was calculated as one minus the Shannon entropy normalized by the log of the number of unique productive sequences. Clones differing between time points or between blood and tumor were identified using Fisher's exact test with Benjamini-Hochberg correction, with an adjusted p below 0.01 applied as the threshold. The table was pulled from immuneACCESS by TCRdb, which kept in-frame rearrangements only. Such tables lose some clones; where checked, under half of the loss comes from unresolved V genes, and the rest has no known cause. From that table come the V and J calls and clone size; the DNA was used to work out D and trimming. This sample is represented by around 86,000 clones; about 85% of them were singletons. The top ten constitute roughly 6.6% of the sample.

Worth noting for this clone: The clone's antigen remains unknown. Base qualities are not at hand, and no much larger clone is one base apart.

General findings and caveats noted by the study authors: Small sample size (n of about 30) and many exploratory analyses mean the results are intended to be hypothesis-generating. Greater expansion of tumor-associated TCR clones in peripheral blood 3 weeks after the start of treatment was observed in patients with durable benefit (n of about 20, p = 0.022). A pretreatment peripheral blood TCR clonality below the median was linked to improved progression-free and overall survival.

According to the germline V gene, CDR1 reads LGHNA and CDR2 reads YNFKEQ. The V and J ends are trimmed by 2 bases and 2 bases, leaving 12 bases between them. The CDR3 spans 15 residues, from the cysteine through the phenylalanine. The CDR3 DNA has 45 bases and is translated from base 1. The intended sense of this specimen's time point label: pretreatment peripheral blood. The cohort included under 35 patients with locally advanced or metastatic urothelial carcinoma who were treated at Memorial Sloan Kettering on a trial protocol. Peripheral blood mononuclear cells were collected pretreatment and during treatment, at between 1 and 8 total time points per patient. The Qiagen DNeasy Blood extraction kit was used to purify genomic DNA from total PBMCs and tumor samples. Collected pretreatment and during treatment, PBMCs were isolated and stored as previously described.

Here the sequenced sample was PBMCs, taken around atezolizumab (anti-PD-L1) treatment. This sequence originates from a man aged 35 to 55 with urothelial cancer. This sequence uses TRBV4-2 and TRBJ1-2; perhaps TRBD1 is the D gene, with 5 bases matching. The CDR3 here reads CASSQQTGVNYGYTF. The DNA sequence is TGTGCCAGCAGCCAACAAACAGGAGTGAACTATGGCTACACCTTC.